This T cell receptor beta chain was identified in a study of follicular helper T cells after annual influenza vaccination (dated by TCRdb to 2016 to 2017). With regard to the full study: Blood was collected on days 0, 7 and 28 after each seasonal influenza vaccination. To study recall of cTfh clones, some subjects were followed across successive annual vaccinations spanning the 2013-2014, 2014-2015 and 2015-2016 seasons. One week after vaccination, a second recruited cohort of 12 to 13 subjects (Table S1) displayed a similar ICOS+CD38+ cTfh response. Multi-year samples were obtained from about six subjects, with two vaccination seasons covered for a few subjects and three seasons covered for two subjects. The 2015 samples were processed right after collection, while the 2013-2014 samples were cryopreserved.

Results the study describes overall, beyond this receptor: Because only about 8.5-20% of the analyzed cells gave productive TCRB sequences, there was no way to sample rare clonotypes. ICOS+CD38+ cTfh clonality correlated with the frequency of that population, and its change correlated with the change in circulating plasmablast frequency. In evaluating whether influenza clones were enriched, the possibility that the far larger non-cTfh compartments were undersampled could not be ruled out. Day 7 ICOS+CD38+ clones were most often found later in ICOS-CD38- cTfh, suggesting that subset may serve as a memory reservoir. Successive annual vaccinations recalled a recurring oligoclonal ICOS+CD38+ cTfh response that included tetramer and AIM influenza-specific clonotypes.

Regarding this clone: The antigen it binds to is not known. Base-call qualities are not available, and no considerably larger clone is one nucleotide away.

The V and J ends are trimmed by 1 base and 8 bases, leaving 14 bases between them. Per the germline V gene, LGHNA is the CDR1 and YSLEER is the CDR2. The CDR3 sequence holds 14 residues, the cysteine and phenylalanine included. Only the CDR3 portion is preserved as DNA: 42 bases, with reading frame beginning at the first base. Library prep was done by the immunoSEQ multiplex PCR assay. Adaptive Biotechnologies carried out TCRB amplification, library preparation, sequencing and preliminary bioinformatics at Survey level resolution. As for the original processing: Clonality was calculated in R as 1 minus normalized Shannon entropy, and the Gini index was calculated with the R package ineq. To get the overlap score, the summed counts of shared sequences were divided by the total counts of all sequences in both of the compared samples. Significance of shared clonotypes was assessed by Fisher's exact test, with a theoretical repertoire of 10^7 TCRB sequences assumed. TCRdb holds this immuneACCESS table with in-frame rearrangements only. Some clones are missing; in checked studies, unresolved V genes explain under half, and the rest has no known cause. V, J and clone size are those of that table, while D and trimming were read from the DNA. In all, the sample holds several thousand clones, and approximately 82% of those were seen once. In total, the top ten clones hold over 1.1% of the sample.

The sample's time point label, in plain terms: 2015-2016 season, 7 days after influenza vaccination. Seasonal inactivated influenza vaccine (Fluvarix) was administered to adults, and sorted blood CD4 subsets were tracked by TCRB sequencing before and after vaccination. To be eligible, subjects had to be community-dwelling and could not have received an influenza vaccine during the previous 6 months. Influenza vaccine contraindications, substance abuse, HIV/AIDS, active malignancy, immunomodulatory medication and active illness such as respiratory infection were included among the exclusion criteria. At each time point, roughly 35 to 110 mL of blood was collected. PBMC were isolated using Ficoll-Paque PLUS or SepMate separation. CXCR5- memory CD4 T cells were sorted as a comparison non-Tfh subset. Before DNA extraction, cell subsets were sorted from PBMC on a BD FACS Aria.

The chain couples TRBV4-3 to TRBJ1-2, with the identity of the D gene unclear. The TCR sequence derives from an adult who received the influenza vaccine. The source was CXCR5- memory CD4+ T cells sorted from blood, collected 7 days after influenza vaccination. What the cell subset or site label conveys for this sample: CXCR5- memory CD4 T cells. Here is the DNA: TGCGCCAGCAGCCAAGGGTCCGGCGTCCCAGGCTACACCTTC. Its amino acids are CASSQGSGVPGYTF.